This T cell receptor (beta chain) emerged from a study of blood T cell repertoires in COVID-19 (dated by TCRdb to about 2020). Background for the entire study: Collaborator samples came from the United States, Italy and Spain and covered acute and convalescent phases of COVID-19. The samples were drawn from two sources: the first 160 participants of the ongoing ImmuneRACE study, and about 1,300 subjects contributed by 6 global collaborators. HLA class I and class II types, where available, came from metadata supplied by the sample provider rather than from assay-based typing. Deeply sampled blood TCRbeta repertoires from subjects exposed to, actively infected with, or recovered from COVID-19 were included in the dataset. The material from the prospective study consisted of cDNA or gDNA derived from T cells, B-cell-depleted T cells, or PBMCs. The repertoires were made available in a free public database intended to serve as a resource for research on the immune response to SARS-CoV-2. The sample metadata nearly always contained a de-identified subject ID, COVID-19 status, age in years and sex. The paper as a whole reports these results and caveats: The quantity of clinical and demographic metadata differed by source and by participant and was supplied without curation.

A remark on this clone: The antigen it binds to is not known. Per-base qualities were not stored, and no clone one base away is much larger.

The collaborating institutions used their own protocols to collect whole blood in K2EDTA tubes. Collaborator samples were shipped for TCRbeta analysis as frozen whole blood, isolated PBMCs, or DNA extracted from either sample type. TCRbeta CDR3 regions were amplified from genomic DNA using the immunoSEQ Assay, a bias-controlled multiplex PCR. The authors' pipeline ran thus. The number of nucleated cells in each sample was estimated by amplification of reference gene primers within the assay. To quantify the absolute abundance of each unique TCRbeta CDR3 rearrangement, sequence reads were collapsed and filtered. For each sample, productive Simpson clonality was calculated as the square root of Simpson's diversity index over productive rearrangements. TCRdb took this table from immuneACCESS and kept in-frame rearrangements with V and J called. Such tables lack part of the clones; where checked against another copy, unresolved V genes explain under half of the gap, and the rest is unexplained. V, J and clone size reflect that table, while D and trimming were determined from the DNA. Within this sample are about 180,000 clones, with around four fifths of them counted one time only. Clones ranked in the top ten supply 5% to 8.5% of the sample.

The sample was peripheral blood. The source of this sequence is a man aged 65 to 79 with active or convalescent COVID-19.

The nucleotide sequence reads as follows: TGTGCCAGCACCGACGGGTCAAGAGGCTATGGCTACACCTTC. It specifies CASTDGSRGYGYTF. The sequence joins TRBV6-5 to TRBJ1-2, with no confidently assigned D gene. The CDR3, from cysteine to phenylalanine, totals 14 residues. The only DNA kept is the CDR3, 42 bases in frame from the first base. Looking up the germline V gene yields CDR1 MNHEY and CDR2 SVGAGI. Relative to germline, V is 7 bases shorter and J is 4 bases shorter, with 16 bases between their ends.